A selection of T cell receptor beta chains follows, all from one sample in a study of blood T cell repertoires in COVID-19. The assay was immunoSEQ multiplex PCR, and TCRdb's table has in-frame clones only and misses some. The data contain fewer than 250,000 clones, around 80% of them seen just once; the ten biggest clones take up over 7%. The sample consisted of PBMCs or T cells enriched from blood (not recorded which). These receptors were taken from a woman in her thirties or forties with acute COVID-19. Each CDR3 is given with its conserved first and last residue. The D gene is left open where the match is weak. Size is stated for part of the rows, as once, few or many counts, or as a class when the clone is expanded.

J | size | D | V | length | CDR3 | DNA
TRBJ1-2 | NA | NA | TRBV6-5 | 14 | CASSVSGTPYGYTF | TGTGCCAGCAGCGTATCCGGGACTCCCTATGGCTACACCTTC
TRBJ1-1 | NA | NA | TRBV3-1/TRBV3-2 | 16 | CASSQEGLVGWAEAFF | TGTGCCAGCAGCCAAGAGGGGCTGGTGGGTTGGGCTGAAGCTTTCTTT
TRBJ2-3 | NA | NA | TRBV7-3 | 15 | CASSLSRESTDTQYF | TGTGCCAGCAGCTTAAGTCGGGAGAGCACAGATACGCAGTATTTT
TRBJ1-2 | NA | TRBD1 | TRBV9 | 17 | CASSVEAGGRPGYGYTF | TGTGCCAGCAGCGTAGAGGCAGGGGGCCGCCCAGGATATGGCTACACCTTC
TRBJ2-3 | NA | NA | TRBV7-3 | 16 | CASSARGSQSTDTQYF | TGTGCCAGCAGCGCTAGAGGGTCGCAAAGCACAGATACGCAGTATTTT
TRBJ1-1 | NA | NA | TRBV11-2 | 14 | CASSLVGGNTEAFF | TGTGCCAGCAGCTTAGTCGGCGGGAACACTGAAGCTTTCTTT
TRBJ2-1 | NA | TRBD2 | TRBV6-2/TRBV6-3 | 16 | CASSWGLAENYNEQFF | TGTGCCAGCAGTTGGGGACTAGCGGAGAACTACAATGAGCAGTTCTTC
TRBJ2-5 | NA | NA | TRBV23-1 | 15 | CASSQVDGDGETQYF | TGCGCCAGCAGTCAAGTCGACGGGGATGGAGAGACCCAGTACTTC
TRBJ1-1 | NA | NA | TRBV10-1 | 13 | CASARGVNTEAFF | TGCGCCAGCGCCCGGGGGGTGAACACTGAAGCTTTCTTT
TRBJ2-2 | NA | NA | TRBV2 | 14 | CASRRLPNTGELFF | TGTGCCAGCAGAAGACTCCCGAACACCGGGGAGCTGTTTTTT
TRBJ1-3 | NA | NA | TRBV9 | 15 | CASSVVGERGNTIYF | TGTGCCAGCAGCGTAGTCGGGGAGAGGGGAAACACCATATATTTT
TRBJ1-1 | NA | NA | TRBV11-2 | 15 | CASSLVQGLNTEAFF | TGTGCCAGCAGCTTAGTACAGGGCCTGAACACTGAAGCTTTCTTT
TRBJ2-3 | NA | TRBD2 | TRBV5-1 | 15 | CASSLLAGWTDTQYF | TGCGCCAGCAGCTTACTAGCGGGTTGGACAGATACGCAGTATTTT
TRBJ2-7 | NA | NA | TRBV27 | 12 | CASSSGVYEQYF | TGTGCCAGCAGTTCCGGGGTCTACGAGCAGTACTTC
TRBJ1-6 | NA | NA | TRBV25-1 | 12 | CASSWGGAPLHF | TGTGCCAGCTCCTGGGGGGGCGCACCCCTCCACTTT
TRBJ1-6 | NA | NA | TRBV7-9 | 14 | CASSLVQGNSPLHF | TGTGCCAGCAGCTTAGTACAGGGAAATTCACCCCTCCACTTT
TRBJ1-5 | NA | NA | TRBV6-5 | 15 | CASTDSPDGSQPQHF | TGTGCCAGCACCGATTCGCCCGATGGGAGTCAGCCCCAGCATTTT
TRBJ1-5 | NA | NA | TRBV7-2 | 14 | CASSLTFSNQPQHF | TGTGCCAGCAGCTTGACATTTAGCAATCAGCCCCAGCATTTT
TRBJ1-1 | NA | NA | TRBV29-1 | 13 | CSVDRGGGTEAFF | TGCAGCGTTGATAGGGGAGGGGGCACTGAAGCTTTCTTT
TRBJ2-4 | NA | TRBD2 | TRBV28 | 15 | CASSSGEGAKNIQYF | TGTGCCAGCAGTTCGGGGGAGGGAGCCAAAAACATTCAGTACTTC
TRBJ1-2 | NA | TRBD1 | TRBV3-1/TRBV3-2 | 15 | CATALALGTGVGYTF | TGTGCCACCGCCCTTGCTCTAGGGACAGGGGTTGGCTACACCTTC
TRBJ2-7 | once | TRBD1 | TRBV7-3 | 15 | CASSPGTGSSYEQYF | TGTGCCAGCAGCCCCGGGACAGGGAGCTCCTACGAGCAGTACTTC
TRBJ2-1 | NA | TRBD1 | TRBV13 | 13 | CASRTTGGAEQFF | TGTGCCAGCAGAACTACAGGGGGCGCTGAGCAGTTCTTC
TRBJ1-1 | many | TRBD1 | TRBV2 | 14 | CASSEGGTGRVAFF | TGTGCCAGCAGTGAAGGCGGGACAGGGCGTGTAGCTTTCTTT
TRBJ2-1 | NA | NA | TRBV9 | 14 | CASSGEGRGREQFF | TGTGCCAGCAGCGGCGAAGGTAGGGGCCGGGAGCAGTTCTTC
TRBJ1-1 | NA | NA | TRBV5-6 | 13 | CASSLRGETEAFF | TGTGCCAGCAGCTTGAGGGGCGAGACTGAAGCTTTCTTT
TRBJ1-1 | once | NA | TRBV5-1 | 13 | CASSLALNTEAFF | TGCGCCAGCAGCTTGGCTCTGAACACTGAAGCTTTCTTT
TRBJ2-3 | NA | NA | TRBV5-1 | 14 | CASSLEGVPDTQYF | TGCGCCAGCAGCTTGGAGGGGGTACCAGATACGCAGTATTTT
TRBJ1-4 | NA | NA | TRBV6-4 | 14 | CASSDSRDTGKLFF | TGTGCCAGCAGTGACTCGAGGGACACCGGAAAACTGTTTTTT
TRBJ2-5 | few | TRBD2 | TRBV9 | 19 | CASSAQPQASGIRGETQYF | TGTGCCAGCAGCGCCCAACCCCAGGCTAGCGGGATTCGTGGAGAGACCCAGTACTTC
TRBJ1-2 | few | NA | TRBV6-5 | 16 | CASSYTPGHRSYGYTF | TGTGCCAGCAGTTATACACCGGGACACCGATCCTATGGCTACACCTTC
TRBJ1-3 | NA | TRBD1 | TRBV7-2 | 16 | CASSLEARTGGNTIYF | TGTGCCAGCAGCTTAGAGGCACGGACAGGAGGAAACACCATATATTTT
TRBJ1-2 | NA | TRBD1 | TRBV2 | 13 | CASRDRGPYGYTF | TGTGCCAGCAGGGACAGGGGTCCCTATGGCTACACCTTC
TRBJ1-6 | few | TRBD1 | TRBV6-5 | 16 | CASSYSTGPLNSPLHF | TGTGCCAGCAGTTACTCGACAGGGCCGCTTAATTCACCCCTCCACTTT
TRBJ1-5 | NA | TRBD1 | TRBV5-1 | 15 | CASSLGQGAHQPQHF | TGCGCCAGCAGCCTAGGACAGGGGGCCCATCAGCCCCAGCATTTT
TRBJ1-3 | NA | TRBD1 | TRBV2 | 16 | CASSGTGAAHANTIYF | TGTGCCAGCAGTGGGACAGGGGCGGCCCACGCGAACACCATATATTTT
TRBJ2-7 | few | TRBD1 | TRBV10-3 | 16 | CAISEGQAVQPYEQYF | TGTGCCATCAGTGAGGGACAGGCGGTCCAACCCTACGAGCAGTACTTC
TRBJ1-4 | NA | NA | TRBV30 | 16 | CAWSVQGWQGREKLFF | TGTGCCTGGAGTGTACAGGGTTGGCAGGGGCGTGAAAAACTGTTTTTT
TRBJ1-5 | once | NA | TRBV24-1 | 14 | CATSDFEGDQPQHF | TGTGCCACCAGTGATTTTGAGGGAGATCAGCCCCAGCATTTT
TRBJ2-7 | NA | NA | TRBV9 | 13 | CASSAPQGYEQYF | TGTGCCAGCAGCGCCCCACAGGGCTACGAGCAGTACTTC
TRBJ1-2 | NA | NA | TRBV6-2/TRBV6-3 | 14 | CASSKDTEIYGYTF | TGTGCCAGCAGTAAGGACACGGAGATCTATGGCTACACCTTC
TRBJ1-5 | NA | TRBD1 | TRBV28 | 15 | CASSSTGTGSQPQHF | TGTGCCAGCAGTTCCACCGGGACAGGGAGTCAGCCCCAGCATTTT
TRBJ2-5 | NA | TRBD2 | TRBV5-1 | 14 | CASSLVAGRETQYF | TGCGCCAGCAGCTTGGTAGCCGGGAGGGAGACCCAGTACTTC
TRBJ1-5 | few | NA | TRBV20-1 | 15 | CSASEGRPSNQPQHF | TGCAGTGCTAGTGAGGGGCGGCCTTCCAATCAGCCCCAGCATTTT
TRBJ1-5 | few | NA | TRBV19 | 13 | CASEQGWDQPQHF | TGTGCCAGTGAACAGGGTTGGGATCAGCCCCAGCATTTT
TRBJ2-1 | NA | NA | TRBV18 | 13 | CASSPSVNNEQFF | TGTGCCAGCTCACCATCGGTTAACAATGAGCAGTTCTTC
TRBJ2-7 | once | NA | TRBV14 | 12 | CASSHSSYEQYF | TGTGCCAGCAGCCATAGCTCCTACGAGCAGTACTTC
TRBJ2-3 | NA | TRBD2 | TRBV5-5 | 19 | CASSLGRTSGPGVKDTQYF | TGTGCCAGCAGCCTGGGGAGGACTAGCGGGCCGGGGGTAAAAGATACGCAGTATTTT
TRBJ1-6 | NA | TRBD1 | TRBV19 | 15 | CASRPGGTGGSPLHF | TGTGCCAGTAGACCGGGCGGGACAGGGGGGTCACCCCTCCACTTT
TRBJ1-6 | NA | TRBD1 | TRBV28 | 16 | CASSPPGQVFGSPLHF | TGTGCCAGCAGCCCACCGGGACAGGTGTTTGGATCACCCCTCCACTTT
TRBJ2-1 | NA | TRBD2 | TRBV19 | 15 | CASHGGSGKYNEQFF | TGTGCCAGTCATGGTGGTAGCGGGAAGTACAATGAGCAGTTCTTC
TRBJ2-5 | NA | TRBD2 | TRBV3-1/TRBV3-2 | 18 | CASSQDLPHSGRAWTQYF | TGTGCCAGCAGCCAAGACCTTCCCCACAGCGGGAGGGCGTGGACCCAGTACTTC
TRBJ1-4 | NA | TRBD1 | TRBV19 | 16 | CASSTPRTGSNEKLFF | TGTGCCAGTAGTACCCCCCGGACAGGGAGCAATGAAAAACTGTTTTTT
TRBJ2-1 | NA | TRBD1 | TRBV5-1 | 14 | CASLPGGSYNEQFF | TGCGCCAGTCTCCCAGGGGGCTCCTACAATGAGCAGTTCTTC
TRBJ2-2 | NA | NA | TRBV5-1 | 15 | CASSFFQGITGELFF | TGCGCCAGCAGCTTTTTTCAGGGGATCACCGGGGAGCTGTTTTTT
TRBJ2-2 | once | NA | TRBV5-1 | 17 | CASSLEVRAGAFGELFF | TGCGCCAGCAGCTTGGAGGTTAGGGCAGGGGCGTTCGGGGAGCTGTTTTTT
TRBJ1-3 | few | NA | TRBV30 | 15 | CAWSIGGASGNTIYF | TGTGCCTGGAGTATAGGAGGCGCCTCTGGAAACACCATATATTTT
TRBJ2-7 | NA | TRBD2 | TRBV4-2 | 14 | CASSPLAGRYEQYF | TGTGCCAGCAGCCCGTTAGCGGGAAGGTACGAGCAGTACTTC